This is a list of T cell receptor beta chains from one sample in a study of T cell responses to AZD1222 COVID-19 vaccine. Clones were read by immunoSEQ multiplex PCR, and TCRdb kept only the in-frame ones, dropping some. The data show 150,000 or so clones, roughly nine tenths seen once. The sequences come from peripheral blood, collected on day 0 of AZD1222 vaccination. These receptors all come from an adult in good health. The CDR3 runs from the conserved cysteine through the conserved F or W. Fields, in order: J gene, D gene, V gene, clone size, CDR3 DNA, CDR3 protein. A D gene is named only where the DNA matches it firmly. Clone size, where shown, is once, few, many, or a class for clones that have expanded.

TRBJ1-1	.	TRBV30	.	TGTGCCTGGAGTATCTCCACCGGCACTGAAGCTTTCTTT	CAWSISTGTEAFF
TRBJ2-5	.	TRBV30	.	TGTGCCTGGAGTGCAACAGTGGGAGAGGCCCAGTACTTC	CAWSATVGEAQYF
TRBJ1-1	TRBD1	TRBV5-4	.	TGTGCCAGCAGCCCGCCTGGACAGGGGGCTTTCTTT	CASSPPGQGAFF
TRBJ1-1	.	TRBV5-5	.	TGTGCCAGCAGCCGCGGACAGACAGGGAACACTGAAGCTTTCTTT	CASSRGQTGNTEAFF
TRBJ1-6	.	TRBV5-4	.	TGTGCCAGCAGCTTGGAAGGGGCCCATAATTCACCCCTCCACTTT	CASSLEGAHNSPLHF
TRBJ1-1	.	TRBV18	.	TGTGCCAGCTCACCGGGAGTGAACACTGAAGCTTTCTTT	CASSPGVNTEAFF
TRBJ2-7	.	TRBV4-1	.	TGCGCCAGCAGCCAAGAACTACCCTCCTACGAGCAGTACTTC	CASSQELPSYEQYF
TRBJ2-1	.	TRBV24-1	.	TGTGCCACCGGCGCAGGGGGGGCCTCTAGGAATGAGCAGTTCTTC	CATGAGGASRNEQFF
TRBJ2-5	TRBD1	TRBV5-4	once	TGTGCCAGCAGCAGACAGGGAGAAGAGACCCAGTACTTC	CASSRQGEETQYF
TRBJ1-5	.	TRBV19	.	TGTGCCAGTACCCAGAGGGGCGGGTATCAGCCCCAGCATTTT	CASTQRGGYQPQHF
TRBJ2-3	.	TRBV6-5	.	TGTGCCAGCAGCTTCGACCGGGATACGCAGTATTTT	CASSFDRDTQYF
TRBJ1-4	.	TRBV2	.	TGTGCCAGCAGTGAAAAATTGATAAGGAAACTGTTTTTT	CASSEKLIRKLFF